This TCR beta chain was observed in a study of beta chain features in type 1 diabetes (dated by TCRdb to between 2018 and 2020). Regarding the research as a whole: Patients and healthy donors did not differ in mean age, gender distribution, total cell number or subset yield. A total of 85 million to 140 million sorted cells were examined across all samples, and a strong correlation was observed between cell number per subset and RNA yield. The study compared the TCRB repertoires of sorted circulating CD4+ T cell subsets in recently diagnosed type 1 diabetes patients with those in matched healthy donors. Regulatory and stem cell-like memory subsets were isolated from only 8 patients and about eight healthy donors, whereas naive and central memory subsets came from all 28 donors.

A single peripheral blood draw of around 120 mL on average was collected from each donor into heparinised tubes. Using a panel that included CD45RO, CCR7, CD25, CD127, CD95 and CD27, naive, central memory, regulatory and stem cell-like memory CD4+ T cells were sorted on a BD FACSAria II. All sorted populations exceeded 95% purity. PBMCs were separated immediately by Lymphoprep density gradient centrifugation and were stained directly, without being cultured. So that batch effects would be minimized, each experiment stained and sorted samples in pairs, pairing one healthy donor with one patient. The entire isolated RNA was reverse transcribed using the High Capacity cDNA Reverse Transcription Kit, and thus expressed TCRB transcripts were sequenced. Deep immunoSEQ sequencing was performed on naive, central memory and regulatory T cell samples, with an average of around 3.4 million total reads per sample. Sorted cells were lysed in RLT buffer, and RNA was extracted using DNase-treated RNeasy Micro or Mini kits according to cell number. To prevent cross-contamination, every cell subset was processed on its own, while patient and healthy donor samples were processed together. TCRB sequences were amplified from cDNA with the immunoSEQ multiplex PCR, producing 87-bp fragments spanning the CDR3 region. Sequencing of the amplicons was done on the Illumina HiSeq platform. Per the source publication's procedure: PCR bias was corrected computationally using synthetic template baselines, and reads within Hamming distance 2 were collapsed, with unmergeable singletons discarded. Reads were aligned against IMGT so that V, D and J genes, CDR3 length and insertions or deletions at six rearrangement sites could be assigned. Clonotype counts were normalized to sorted cell number within each subset before computing true diversity and Gini coefficients with the tcR R package. Repertoire sharing was quantified using the overlap coefficient calculated on TCRB nucleotide sequences. Out-of-frame TCRB sequences from naive cells were analyzed to stand in for the pre-selection repertoire. Sourced from immuneACCESS, this table was stored by TCRdb with only in-frame sequences that have V and J called. A share of the clones is absent; for the studies checked, an unresolved V gene accounts for under half, and the remainder has no known explanation. The V and J calls and clone size are taken from that table; D and trimming were inferred from the DNA. This sample is represented by around 280,000 clones; 15% of them were singletons. Roughly 0.015% of the sample lies in the top ten.

Trimming takes 6 bases from V and 5 bases from J, and the germline ends sit 16 bases apart. The CDR3 has 14 amino acids, counting the end cysteine and phenylalanine. Of all the DNA, just the CDR3 is kept, 42 bases in frame from base 1. Based on the germline V gene, the CDR1 and CDR2 sequences are WSHSY and SAAADI. General findings and caveats noted by the study authors: HLA sub-analyses involved small numbers of individuals, so any influence of HLA type on TCRB rearrangement remained unresolved. A moderate but significant shortening of TCRB CDR3 length was observed in type 1 diabetes patients in all four CD4+ subsets. Naive, central memory and regulatory TCRB repertoires appeared to be more alike among patients than among healthy donors. Because cDNA rather than genomic DNA was sequenced, highly expressing activated cells could have been over-represented, although no difference in activation and CD3 levels was found between groups. At VDJ recombination sites, patients with type 1 diabetes made fewer insertions and deleted more nucleotides, a pattern implying thymic rearrangement abnormalities. PCR might favor shorter templates, but patient and control samples were amplified and corrected together, so any skew would affect both groups equally.

Concerning this clone itself: The specificity of this receptor is unknown. Qualities for individual bases were not recorded, and no much larger clone is one base off.

Source material: naive CD4+ T cells from blood. The sample's cell subset or site label, decoded: true naive CD4+ T cells. The chain was built from TRBV10-2 and TRBJ2-5; a weak D assignment points to TRBD2 (6 bases agree). This sequence was found in a man aged 18 to 30 with type 1 diabetes. The CDR3 here reads CASRVRAGYETQYF. The DNA is TGCGCCAGCAGGGTCCGGGCGGGGTATGAGACCCAGTACTTC.